This TCR beta chain was identified in a study of cytomegalovirus exposure and HLA in healthy donors. The CDR3 spans 17 residues. Germline V CDR1 and CDR2: SGHRS, YFSETQ. Trimming took 4 bases from V and 0 from J; bases not matched to a gene: 9. PCR employed 60 Vbeta and 13 Jbeta primers. TCRdb keeps only in-frame clones here, not all; method: immunoSEQ multiplex PCR. The data show some 110,000 clones, about two thirds seen once. The sequence was obtained from a boy younger than 18 in good health and CMV-seronegative. J is TRBJ2-3 and V is TRBV5-1; 9 bases fit TRBD2. Sample: PBMCs. Here the CDR3 DNA reads TGCGCCAGCAGCCCTACGACTAGCGGAGCTAGCACAGATACGCAGTATTTT. This encodes CASSPTTSGASTDTQYF.